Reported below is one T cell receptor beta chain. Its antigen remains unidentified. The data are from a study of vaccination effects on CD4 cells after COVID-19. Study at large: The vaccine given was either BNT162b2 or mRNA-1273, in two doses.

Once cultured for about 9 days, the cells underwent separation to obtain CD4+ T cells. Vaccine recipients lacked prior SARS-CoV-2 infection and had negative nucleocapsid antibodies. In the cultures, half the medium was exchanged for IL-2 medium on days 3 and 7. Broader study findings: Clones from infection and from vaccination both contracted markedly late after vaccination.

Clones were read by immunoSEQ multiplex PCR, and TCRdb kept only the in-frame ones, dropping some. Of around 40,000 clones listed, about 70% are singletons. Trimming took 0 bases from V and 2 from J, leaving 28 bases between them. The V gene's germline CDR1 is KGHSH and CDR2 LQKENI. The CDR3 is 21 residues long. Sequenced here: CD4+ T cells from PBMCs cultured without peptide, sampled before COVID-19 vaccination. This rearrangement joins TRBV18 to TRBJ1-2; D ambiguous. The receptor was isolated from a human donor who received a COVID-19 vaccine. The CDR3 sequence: CASSPPSVRWRLTDPNYGYTF. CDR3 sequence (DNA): TGTGCCAGCTCACCACCGTCGGTTAGGTGGAGATTAACGGACCCAAACTATGGCTACACCTTC.